This T cell receptor beta chain was captured by sequencing in a study of blood T cells in healthy people across ages. In germline, CDR1 is LGHNA, CDR2 YSLEER. The V gene lost 1 base and the J gene lost 12 bases, with 16 bases spanning the gap. The CDR3 covers 14 residues. Combining a sample-barcoded 5' primer with a J-beta primer mix, a second PCR ran for about 6 to 11 cycles. A template-switch adaptor containing 12 random nucleotides labeled each cDNA molecule. TCRdb analysed the 5' RACE reads with MiXCR anew, one entry per CDR3 protein. The sample has about a million distinct CDR3 sequences, roughly 50% seen once. Study-wide results and limits: Roughly linear declines in TCR beta diversity per million T cells occurred with age.

About this clonotype itself: Its antigen is not known.

Approximately 10 milliliters was the volume of peripheral blood drawn from each donor. The sample consisted of blood. The sequence was obtained from a man aged 30 to 39 in good health. The chain carries TRBV4-3 and TRBJ2-1, with D perhaps matching TRBD1 or TRBD2 (6 bases each). The CDR3 DNA follows: TGCGCCAGCAGCCAAGTAATACAGGGAGGTTGGCAGTTCTTC. Protein sequence: CASSQVIQGGWQFF.